This TCR beta chain comes out of a study of T cells in localized non-small cell lung cancer (TCRdb year 2020). A note on the overall study: The study analyzed T cell repertoires of approximately 240 early-stage NSCLC patients, comparing tumors and uninvolved tumor-adjacent lungs. The cohort was made up of around 220 treatment-naive NSCLC patients whose localized lung tumors had been resected. Of the NSCLC patients, fewer than 150 were male and around 97 were female, and the mean age was approximately 66 years. Here is what the overall study found, with its caveats: Because the study design was exploratory, TCR variables were selected using unadjusted p-values without false-discovery rate correction. Uninvolved tumor-adjacent lung showed the highest T cell clonality, higher than tumor, which suggests more focused antigenic responses in the uninvolved tumor-adjacent lung. Of the top 100 tumor clones, a median of approximately 60 were detected in paired uninvolved adjacent lung; 28 were also among that lung's top 100. Higher blood T cell density associated with longer overall survival, while higher adjacent-lung clonality associated with shorter survival. Because multi-region sequencing of the tumors was not done, intratumor heterogeneity could not be ruled out.

The CDR3 sequence holds 18 residues, the cysteine and phenylalanine included. The CDR3 DNA has 54 bases and is translated from base 1. Deletion took 5 bases off V and 5 bases off J, with a span of 26 bases between the germline ends. The germline V gene sets CDR1 to SGHDT and CDR2 to YYEEEE. At diagnosis, peripheral blood, uninvolved tumor-adjacent lung and tumor were collected and were preserved as a mix of fresh-frozen and FFPE material. Blood samples were analyzed as peripheral blood mononuclear cells for TCR repertoire profiling. Details on this clone: Its antigen specificity is not known. Base quality data are lacking; no much larger clone is found one base away.

TCR beta CDR3 regions were sequenced from DNA using the immunoSEQ Assay. Per the source publication's procedure: To compute T cell density, TCR beta template counts were normalized to usable DNA, which was estimated by amplifying housekeeping genes. Richness was estimated with the preseqR package, extrapolating to 400,000 templates for PBMC samples and 120,000 templates for tissue samples. Clonality was calculated as one minus Pielou's evenness. Tissue-enriched TCRs were identified through differential abundance testing performed on productive amino-acid clonotypes, with a minimum total count of 5 and an alpha of 0.1. Repertoire overlap between compartments was quantified with the Jaccard Index and Morisita Overlap Index. TCR beta CDR3s were clustered by GLIPH together with public tetramer-defined viral CDR3s, and at least three viral sequences plus V-gene enrichment were required for viral motifs. The source is immuneACCESS, and TCRdb retained only in-frame sequences with V and J called. Part of the clones is not carried over; for the studies checked, unresolved V genes explain less than half of this, and the remainder is unexplained. D and trimming come from the DNA, and the V and J calls and clone size come from that table. Recorded for this sample are around 92,000 clones; roughly 88% of them occurred a single time. Of the sample, roughly 4.3% is held by the ten largest clones.

The sequence joins TRBV5-6 to TRBJ2-1; the D gene is perhaps TRBD2, on 6 matching bases. The TCR comes from a woman aged 40-69 years with stage II squamous cell lung carcinoma. The sample was PBMCs, taken before any cancer treatment. In nucleotide form, the sequence is TGTGCCAGCAGTTTGCTGGGTGGTGGGAGGCTTGAGAACAATGAGCAGTTCTTC. Its protein is CASSLLGGGRLENNEQFF. Reference TRBV5-6 and TRBJ2-1 proteins supply the regions before and after the CDR3; the full variable domain is: DAGVTQSPTHLIKTRGQQVTLRCSPKSGHDTVSWYQQALGQGPQFIFQYYEEEERQRGNFPDRFSGHQFPNYSSELNVNALLLGDSALYLCASSLLGGGRLENNEQFFGPGTRLTVL.